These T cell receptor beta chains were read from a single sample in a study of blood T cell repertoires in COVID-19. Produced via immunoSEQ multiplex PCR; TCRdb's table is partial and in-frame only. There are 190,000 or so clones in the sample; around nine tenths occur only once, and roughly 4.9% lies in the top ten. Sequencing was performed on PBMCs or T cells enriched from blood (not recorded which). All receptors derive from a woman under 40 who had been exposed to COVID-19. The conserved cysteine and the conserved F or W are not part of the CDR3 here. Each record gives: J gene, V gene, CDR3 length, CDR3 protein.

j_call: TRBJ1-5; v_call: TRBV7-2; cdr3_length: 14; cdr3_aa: ASSLAQRGSNQPQH
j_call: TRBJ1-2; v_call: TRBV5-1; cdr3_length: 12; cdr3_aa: ASSLDPDRVGYT
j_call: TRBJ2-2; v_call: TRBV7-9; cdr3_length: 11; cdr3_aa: ASRDFYTGELF
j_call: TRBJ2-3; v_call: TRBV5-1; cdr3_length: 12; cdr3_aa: ASSRTTGTDTQY
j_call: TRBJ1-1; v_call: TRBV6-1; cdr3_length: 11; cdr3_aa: ASSDAGDTEAF
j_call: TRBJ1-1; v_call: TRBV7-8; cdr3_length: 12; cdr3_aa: ASSSRVLNSEAF
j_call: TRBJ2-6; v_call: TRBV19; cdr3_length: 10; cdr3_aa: ASSEDIAVLT
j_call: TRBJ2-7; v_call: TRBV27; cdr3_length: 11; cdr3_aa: ASSLGGSYEQY
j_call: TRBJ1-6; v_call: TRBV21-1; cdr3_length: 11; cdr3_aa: ASSRAPNSPLH
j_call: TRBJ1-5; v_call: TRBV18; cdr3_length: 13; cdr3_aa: ASSRSTGSNQPQH
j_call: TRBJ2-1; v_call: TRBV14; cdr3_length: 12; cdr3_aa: ASTGASSYNEQF
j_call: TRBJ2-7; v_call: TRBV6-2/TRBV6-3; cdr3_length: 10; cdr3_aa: ASSAQGGEQY
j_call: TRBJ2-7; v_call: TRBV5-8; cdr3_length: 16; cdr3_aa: ASSFLTGTGGRAYEQY
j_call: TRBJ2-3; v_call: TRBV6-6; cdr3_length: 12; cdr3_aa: ATDPGGTTDTQY
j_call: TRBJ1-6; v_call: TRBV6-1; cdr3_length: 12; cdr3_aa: ASSEGTGGSPLH
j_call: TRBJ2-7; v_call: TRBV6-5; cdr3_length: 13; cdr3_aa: ASKGDRNGAYEQY
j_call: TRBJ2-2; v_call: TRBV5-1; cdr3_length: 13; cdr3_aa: ASSLTTRSTGELF
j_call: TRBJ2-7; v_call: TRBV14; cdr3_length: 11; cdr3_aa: ASSQGTSREQY
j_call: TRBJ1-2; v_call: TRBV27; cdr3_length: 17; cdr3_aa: ASSLYGLSKPGQNYGYT
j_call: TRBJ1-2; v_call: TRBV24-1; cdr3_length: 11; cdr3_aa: ATRGDRGGGYT
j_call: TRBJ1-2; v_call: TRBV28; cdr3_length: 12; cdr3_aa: ASSLTGFYYGYT
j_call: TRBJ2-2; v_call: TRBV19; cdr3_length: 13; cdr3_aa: ASSRDRGDTGELF
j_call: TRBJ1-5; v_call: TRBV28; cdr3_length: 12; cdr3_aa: ASSPTDLNQPQH
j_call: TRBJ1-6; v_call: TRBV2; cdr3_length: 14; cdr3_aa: ASSVTSRRYNSPLH
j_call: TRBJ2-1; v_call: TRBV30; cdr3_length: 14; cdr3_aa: AWRDWRGNSYNEQF
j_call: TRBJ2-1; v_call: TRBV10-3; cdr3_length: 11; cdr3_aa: AISVGQGEREF
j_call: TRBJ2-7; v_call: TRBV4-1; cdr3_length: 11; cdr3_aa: ASSQDNRGEQY
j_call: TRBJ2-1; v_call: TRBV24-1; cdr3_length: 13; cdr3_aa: ATSDPITSKNEQF
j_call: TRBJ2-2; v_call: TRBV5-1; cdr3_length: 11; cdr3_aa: ASKGRGTGELF
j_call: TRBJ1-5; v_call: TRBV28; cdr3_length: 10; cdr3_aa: ASYTSHQPQH
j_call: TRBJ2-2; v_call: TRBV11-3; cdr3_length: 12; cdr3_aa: ASSKSRGSGELF
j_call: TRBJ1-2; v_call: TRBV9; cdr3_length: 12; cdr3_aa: ASNTRGLGDGYT
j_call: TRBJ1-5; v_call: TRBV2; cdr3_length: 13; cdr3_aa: ASSLQGRGNQPQH
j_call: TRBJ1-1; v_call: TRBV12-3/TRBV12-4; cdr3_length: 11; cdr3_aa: ASIQGGYSEAF
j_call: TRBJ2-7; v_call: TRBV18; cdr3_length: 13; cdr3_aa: ASSPPGPSSYEQY
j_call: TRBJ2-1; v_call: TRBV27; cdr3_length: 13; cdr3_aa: ASSPGLRRYNEQF
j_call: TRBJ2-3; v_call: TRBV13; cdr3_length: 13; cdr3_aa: ASSYRQGATDTQY
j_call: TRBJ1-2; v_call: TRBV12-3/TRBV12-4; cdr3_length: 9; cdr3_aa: ASSWTGGYT
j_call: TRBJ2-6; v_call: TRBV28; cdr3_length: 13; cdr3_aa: ASSSRGAGANVLT
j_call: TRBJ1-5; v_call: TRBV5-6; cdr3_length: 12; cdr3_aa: ASSSFYSNQPQH
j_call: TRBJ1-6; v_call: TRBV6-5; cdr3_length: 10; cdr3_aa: ASSRQASPLH
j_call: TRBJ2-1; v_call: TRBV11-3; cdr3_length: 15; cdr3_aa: ASSLNSGGPVSREQF